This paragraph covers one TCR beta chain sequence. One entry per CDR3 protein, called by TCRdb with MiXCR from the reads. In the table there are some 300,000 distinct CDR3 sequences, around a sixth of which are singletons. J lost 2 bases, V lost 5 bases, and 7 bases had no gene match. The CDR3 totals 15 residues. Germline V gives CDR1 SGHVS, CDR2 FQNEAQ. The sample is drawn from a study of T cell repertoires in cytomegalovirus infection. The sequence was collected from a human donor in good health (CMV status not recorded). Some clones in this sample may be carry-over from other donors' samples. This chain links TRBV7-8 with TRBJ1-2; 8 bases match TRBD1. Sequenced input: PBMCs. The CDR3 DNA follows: TGTGCCAGCAGCCTCACCGGGACAGGAAACTATGGCTACACCTTC. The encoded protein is CASSLTGTGNYGYTF.